These 23 T cell receptor beta chains originate from one sample sequenced in a study of metastatic and nonmetastatic thyroid tumors (dated by TCRdb to 2020 to 2021). No patient had received any treatment before thyroid surgery. The library came from PCR. Sequencing was performed on an Illumina HiSeq 4000. TCRdb reanalyzed the raw reads on its own, using fastp at Q25 for trimming and MiXCR for clone calling, and kept in-frame beta chains. The sample table shows about 23,000 clones, and around 21% are seen once. The ten largest clones capture 28% of the sample. The sample consisted of blood. These receptors all come from a female donor with papillary thyroid cancer or a benign thyroid nodule (not recorded which). Some clones in this sample may be carry-over from other donors' samples.

This chain connects TRBV5-5 to TRBJ2-1; D is possibly TRBD2 (6 bases). Between the trimmed V and J ends, which lost 1 base and 4 bases, there was a span of 12 bases. This CDR3 comprises 15 residues. The germline V gene encodes CDR1 SGHKS and CDR2 YYEKEE (reference sequence). The CDR3 DNA reads TGTGCCAGCAGCTTGAGGTCCGGGACTTACAATGAGCAGTTCTTC. Translated: CASSLRSGTYNEQFF. The whole variable domain, remainder taken from reference TRBV5-5 and TRBJ2-1, is DAGVTQSPTHLIKTRGQQVTLRCSPISGHKSVSWYQQVLGQGPQFIFQYYEKEERGRGNFPDRFSARQFPNYSSELNVNALLLGDSALYLCASSLRSGTYNEQFFGPGTRLTVL.

This clone turned up a few times. The chain joins TRBV24-1 to TRBJ1-1; D is perhaps TRBD1 (5 bases). The CDR3 runs to 13 residues. Trimming took 4 bases from V and 11 from J, leaving 16 bases between them. CDR1 is KGHDR, CDR2 SFDVKD, per germline. This chain's CDR3 is CATSEPGFSQAFF. The CDR3 DNA reads TGTGCCACCAGTGAACCAGGGTTTTCACAGGCTTTCTTT.

Judged by abundance, this clone is medium-sized. The chain couples TRBV27 to TRBJ2-7; TRBD2 agrees at 9 bases. The CDR3 sequence is 15 residues long. Germline CDR1 MNHEY, CDR2 SMNVEV (reference sequence). With V trimmed by 2 bases and J by 3 bases, 5 bases remained unmatched. The CDR3 sequence is CASSLGDSGSYEQYF. The CDR3 DNA is TGTGCCAGCAGTTTAGGCGATAGCGGGAGCTACGAGCAGTACTTC.

The V call is TRBV6-1, the J call TRBJ2-6, with D perhaps matching TRBD1 (5 bases). Germline V gene lookup returns CDR1 MNHNS and CDR2 SASEGT. V lost 10 bases and J 0 bases, leaving 28 bases between the germline ends. CDR3 length: 20 residues. This chain's CDR3 is CATLQDLTTVPVSGANVLTF. The CDR3 region has the DNA TGTGCCACCCTACAGGACCTTACGACAGTCCCCGTCTCTGGGGCCAACGTCCTGACTTTC.

The chain couples TRBV7-2 to TRBJ2-7; no clear D. Germline CDR1 and CDR2: SGHTA and FQGNSA. The ends were cut back, 0 bases at V and 1 base at J, with 10 bases in the middle. The CDR3 extends over 15 amino acids. CDR3 nucleotides: TGTGCCAGCAGCTTAGCGGCGGTACCGTCCTACGAGCAGTACTTC. This codes for CASSLAAVPSYEQYF.

This sequence joins TRBV9 and TRBJ2-7, with 10 positions matching TRBD1. CDR1 is SGDLS, CDR2 YYNGEE, per germline. The CDR3 is made up of 16 amino acids. V dropped 4 bases and J dropped 4; count of bases not matched to a gene: 11. As DNA, the CDR3 is TGTGCCAGCAGCTTAGGAAAGACAGGGGGCGCGTACGAGCAGTACTTC. It codes for CASSLGKTGGAYEQYF.

The chain has TRBV30 and TRBJ2-3; 9 bases agree with TRBD2. The CDR3 spans 16 residues. The V gene end was trimmed by 0 bases and the J gene end by 5 bases; junction bases not matched to a gene: 9. The germline gives CDR1 GTSNPN, CDR2 SVGIG (reference sequence). The CDR3 bases are TGTGCCTGGAGTGTACGGCGGGGGGGCATTCAAGATACGCAGTATTTT. As protein: CAWSVRRGGIQDTQYF. Full variable domain (outside the CDR3, taken from reference TRBV30 and TRBJ2-3): SQTIHQWPATLVQPVGSPLSLECTVEGTSNPNLYWYRQAAGRGLQLLFYSVGIGQISSEVPQNLSASRPQDRQFILSSKKLLLSDSGFYLCAWSVRRGGIQDTQYFGPGTRLTVL.

The chain recombines TRBV5-5 with TRBJ2-7; 8 nucleotides align to TRBD1. The germline gives CDR1 SGHKS, CDR2 YYEKEE (reference sequence). Trimming removed 6 bases from V and 2 bases from J; junction bases left unmatched: 10. The CDR3 loop spans 15 amino acids. CDR3 sequence reads: CASTPFGTGTYEQYF. For the CDR3, the DNA is TGTGCCAGCACCCCCTTCGGGACAGGTACCTACGAGCAGTACTTC. The entire variable domain, with the rest obtained from reference TRBV5-5 and TRBJ2-7, is as follows: DAGVTQSPTHLIKTRGQQVTLRCSPISGHKSVSWYQQVLGQGPQFIFQYYEKEERGRGNFPDRFSARQFPNYSSELNVNALLLGDSALYLCASTPFGTGTYEQYFGPGTRLTVT.

This clone was found a few times. V usage is TRBV6-1 and J usage is TRBJ2-7; the D is unclear. The CDR3 sequence is 12 residues long. V shed 2 bases and J shed 4 bases, with 6 bases lying between them. Germline-derived CDR1 and CDR2 are MNHNS and SASEGT. The DNA for the CDR3 is TGTGCCAGCAGTGAACCCCCATACGAGCAGTACTTC. It encodes CASSEPPYEQYF.

V usage is TRBV12-3 or TRBV12-4 and J usage is TRBJ2-1, with 14 positions matching TRBD2. J was trimmed by 7 bases and V by 7 bases; bases with no gene match: 6. The CDR3 spans 15 residues. The CDR3, as DNA: TGTGCCAGCAACCTAGGGACTAGCGGGAGTAATGAGCAGTTCTTC. Translating gives CASNLGTSGSNEQFF.

This clone occurred many times. J is TRBJ2-1 and V is TRBV29-1, with 10 bases lining up with TRBD2. The CDR3 consists of 14 residues. Germline CDR1 reads SQVTM; CDR2 reads ANQGSEA. V shed 4 bases, J shed 3 bases, and the junction held 3 bases outside the gene matches. The CDR3 nucleotides are TGCAGCGTTGTAGCGGGAGGTATCTACAATGAGCAGTTCTTC. Translated, it gives CSVVAGGIYNEQFF.

This clone appeared many times. The chain is built from TRBV11-2 and TRBJ2-3; D uncertain. Trimming cost V 6 bases and J 2 bases, with 18 bases left between them. In germline, CDR1 is SGHAT, CDR2 FQNNGV. This CDR3 has 16 residues. The CDR3, as DNA: TGTGCCAGCAGTAGACTCCTGGCACTCTCCACAGATACGCAGTATTTT. It is translated as CASSRLLALSTDTQYF. The complete variable domain, with remaining parts taken from reference TRBV11-2 and TRBJ2-3, reads EAGVAQSPRYKIIEKRQSVAFWCNPISGHATLYWYQQILGQGPKLLIQFQNNGVVDDSQLPKDRFSAERLKGVDSTLKIQPAKLEDSAVYLCASSRLLALSTDTQYFGPGTRLTVL.

This clone was counted many times. The CDR3 DNA reads as TGCGCCAGCAGCCAAGGACTAGGCTTTCCTGAAGCTTTCTTT. Translating it yields CASSQGLGFPEAFF. The rearrangement uses TRBV4-3 and TRBJ1-1; D unresolved. Germline CDR1 reads LGHNA; CDR2 reads YSLEER. The V and J ends lost 1 base and 6 bases respectively, with 12 bases between them. The CDR3 loop spans 14 amino acids.

This clone was recorded a few times. V gene TRBV6-2 or TRBV6-3 combines with J gene TRBJ1-2; D uncertain. Germline lookup yields CDR1 MNHEY and CDR2 SVGEGT. CDR3 length: 12 amino acids. Trimming removed 7 bases at V and 6 bases at J, with 12 bases between. CDR3 nucleotides: TGTGCCAGCACCCCCCGGAGTGATGGCTACACCTTC. This codes for CASTPRSDGYTF.

The sample holds many counts of this clone. The V call is TRBV6-4, the J call TRBJ2-2; D is possibly TRBD2 (5 bases). Trimming cost V 6 bases and J 1 base, with 12 bases left between them. The CDR3 has 15 residues. Germline-derived CDR1 and CDR2 are MRHNA and SNTAGT. CDR3 bases: TGTGCCAGCAGCCCGACTATCAAGAACACCGGGGAGCTGTTTTTT. It specifies CASSPTIKNTGELFF.

The V and J genes are TRBV14 and TRBJ2-3, with D uncertain. Germline V gene data show CDR1 as SGHDN and CDR2 as FVKESK. This CDR3 contains 12 residues. Trimming stripped 1 base from V and 6 bases from J, with 5 bases between. CDR3 sequence (DNA): TGTGCCAGCAGCCAAGTGGTGGATACGCAGTATTTT. Its protein is CASSQVVDTQYF.

The sample holds a few counts of this clone. The rearrangement uses TRBV28 and TRBJ1-5; D unresolved. Trimming took off 2 bases at V and 9 bases at J, with 8 bases between the two ends. CDR1 and CDR2 from the germline V gene are MDHEN and SYDVKM. The CDR3 runs 12 residues. The CDR3 DNA is TGTGCCAGCAGTTTACCCGATTTGCCCCAGCATTTT. This encodes CASSLPDLPQHF. The full variable domain, its missing parts supplied by reference TRBV28 and TRBJ1-5, is DVKVTQSSRYLVKRTGEKVFLECVQDMDHENMFWYRQDPGLGLRLIYFSYDVKMKEKGDIPEGYSVSREKKERFSLILESASTNQTSMYLCASSLPDLPQHFGDGTRLSIL.

Ten or more counts support this clone. The chain combines TRBV27 with TRBJ2-1; tentative D call: TRBD2 (6 bases). This CDR3 has 12 amino acids. Germline-derived CDR1 and CDR2 are MNHEY and SMNVEV (reference sequence). The V gene lost 8 bases and the J gene lost 6 bases, with 11 bases spanning the gap. CDR3 residues: CASGGGLNEQFF. CDR3 nucleotides: TGTGCCAGCGGGGGAGGACTCAATGAGCAGTTCTTC.

This clone has more than one count but fewer than ten. The chain employs TRBV20-1 and TRBJ2-7, with D tentatively TRBD1 or TRBD2 (5 bases each). The CDR3 spans 15 residues. CDR1 is DFQATT and CDR2 is SNEGSKA in the germline V gene (reference sequence). Trimming cost V 2 bases and J 3 bases, with 17 bases left between them. The CDR3 nucleotides are TGCAGTGCTAGATGCATCGTGGGGGTTGGCTACGAGCAGTACTTC. Its translation: CSARCIVGVGYEQYF.

This clone was found a few times. The chain carries TRBV20-1 and TRBJ2-5; 7 bases fit TRBD1. The CDR3 extends over 15 amino acids. Trimming took 0 bases from V and 0 from J; bases not matched to a gene: 4. Germline CDR1 is DFQATT and CDR2 is SNEGSKA (reference sequence). CDR3 in amino acids: CSARDATGNQETQYF. DNA for the CDR3: TGCAGTGCTAGAGACGCGACAGGGAACCAAGAGACCCAGTACTTC.

This clone showed up many times. Its ends do not fully match the called genes, so a read error is possible. This chain connects TRBV6-4 to TRBJ2-1; perhaps TRBD1 as D (6 bases). CDR3 length: 14 residues. Germline loops: CDR1 MRHNA, CDR2 SNTAGT. The CDR3 DNA follows: TGTGCCAGCAGCGCCCAGGGGCAAAACAATAAGCAGTTCTTC. As protein: CASSAQGQNNKQFF.

At least ten counts were recorded for this clone. The rearrangement links TRBV18 to TRBJ1-4; D is ambiguous. V lost 6 bases and J 7 bases, leaving 21 bases between the germline ends. CDR1 and CDR2 (germline): KGHSH, LQKENI. The CDR3 is 16 residues long. CDR3 nucleotides: TGTGCCAGCTCCCTATCCACTGCCATTGCGGGTGAAAAACTGTTTTTT. Translated, it gives CASSLSTAIAGEKLFF.

This chain's CDR3 is CSAPGIPGRMTGNTIYF. For the CDR3, the DNA is TGCAGTGCTCCAGGCATTCCCGGCCGGATGACTGGAAACACCATATATTTT. This sequence joins TRBV20-1 and TRBJ1-3, with D unresolved. V was clipped by 5 bases and J by 2 bases, with 22 bases between them. This CDR3 contains 17 residues. Per the germline V gene, CDR1 is DFQATT and CDR2 is SNEGSKA (reference sequence).